One sample yielded the 18 T cell receptor beta chains listed below, sequenced in a study of blood T cell repertoires in COVID-19. TCRdb's table, derived via immunoSEQ multiplex PCR, lists solely in-frame clones and lacks some. Seen here are fewer than 350,000 clones, 86% observed once, and the top ten hold approximately 12%. Sequencing was done on a sample of peripheral blood. All receptors come from a woman younger than 45 with COVID-19, enrolled during active disease.

The chain joins TRBV2 to TRBJ1-1; D uncertain. Trimming pared 8 bases from V and 5 bases from J, leaving 12 bases between. There are 12 residues in the CDR3. CDR1 SNHLY and CDR2 FYNNEI come from the germline V gene. The CDR3 spells CASVGGRTEAFF. In DNA, the CDR3 is TGTGCCAGCGTTGGAGGGCGGACTGAAGCTTTCTTT. The full variable domain, with the rest looked up from reference TRBV2 and TRBJ1-1, is EPEVTQTPSHQVTQMGQEVILRCVPISNHLYFYWYRQILGQKVEFLVSFYNNEISEKSEIFDDQFSVERPDGSNFTLKIRSTKLEDSAMYFCASVGGRTEAFFGQGTRLTVV.

The chain combines TRBV7-9 with TRBJ2-1, with unresolved D. This CDR3 has 14 residues. Germline values: CDR1 SEHNR, CDR2 FQNEAQ (reference sequence). The V end was cut by 5 bases, the J end by 9 bases, with 17 bases between. DNA for the CDR3: TGTGCCAGCAGCGAGATTCCAGGTTTCAGTGAGCAGTTCTTC. It is translated as CASSEIPGFSEQFF.

The chain links TRBV19 to TRBJ2-1; 9 bases agree with TRBD1. The ends lost 5 bases at V and 7 bases at J; junction bases unmatched: 6. CDR1 is LNHDA, CDR2 SQIVND, per germline (reference sequence). The CDR3 consists of 14 residues. The CDR3 nucleotides read TGTGCCAGTAGTCTAGGACAGGGGAATAATGAGCAGTTCTTC. This sequence encodes CASSLGQGNNEQFF.

This clone turned up a few times. The V call is TRBV19, the J call TRBJ1-5; 8 nucleotides line up with TRBD1. Per the germline V gene, CDR1 is LNHDA and CDR2 is SQIVND (reference sequence). V dropped 10 bases and J dropped 9; count of bases not matched to a gene: 14. CDR3 length: 14 amino acids. CDR3 DNA: TGTGCCACTAATATCGGGACAGGAATCACGCCCCAGCATTTT. It codes for CATNIGTGITPQHF.

This chain joins TRBV12-3 or TRBV12-4 and TRBJ1-2; the D gene is possibly TRBD1 (6 bases). The CDR3 spans 13 residues. The V end lost 6 bases, the J end lost 4 bases, and 12 bases lay between the germline ends. The CDR3 reads CASSWGGGYGYTF. The CDR3, as DNA: TGTGCCAGCAGCTGGGGGGGCGGCTATGGCTACACCTTC.

The CDR3, as DNA: TGCAGTGCTAGTCCCCCAGGGGGCAACTATGGCTACACCTTC. Its translation is CSASPPGGNYGYTF. The chain is built from TRBV20-1 and TRBJ1-2; 8 nucleotides line up with TRBD1. Trimming cost V 3 bases and J 2 bases; bases outside gene matches: 5. Germline V CDR1 and CDR2: DFQATT, SNEGSKA (reference sequence). This CDR3 contains 14 residues.

The chain has TRBV12-3 or TRBV12-4 and TRBJ2-7, with 7 bases that match TRBD2. This CDR3 contains 12 residues. With V trimmed by 2 bases and J by 7 bases, 2 bases remained unmatched. CDR3 nucleotides: TGTGCCAGCAGTTTACGGGGGGAGGAGCAGTACTTC. Translation: CASSLRGEEQYF.

The chain recombines TRBV25-1 with TRBJ1-1; tentative D call: TRBD1 (6 bases). CDR3 length: 17 amino acids. Trimming took 8 bases from V and 3 from J, leaving 25 bases between them. Looked up from germline, CDR1 is MGHDK and CDR2 is SYGVNS. CDR3 bases: TGTGCCAGCCGTGGGGGCCTCCTGTGGGGGCGGCACACTGAAGCTTTCTTT. Protein: CASRGGLLWGRHTEAFF.

The chain employs TRBV5-1 and TRBJ1-1; D possibly corresponds to TRBD1 (6 bases). Germline V lookup: CDR1 SGHRS, CDR2 YFSETQ. The CDR3 sequence is 15 residues long. V lost 0 bases and J lost 0, with 9 bases in between. CDR3 in amino acids: CASSLAGQMNTEAFF. The CDR3 DNA sequence: TGCGCCAGCAGCTTGGCCGGACAGATGAACACTGAAGCTTTCTTT.

In regard to this clone: Other DNA sequences from this sample encode an identical CDR3 as well. The J gene is TRBJ1-5, the V gene TRBV30; weak D call: TRBD1 (5 bases). The germline V gene has CDR1 GTSNPN and CDR2 SVGIG (reference sequence). The CDR3 is 15 residues long. Trimming pared 0 bases from V and 1 base from J, leaving 10 bases between. The chain's CDR3 is CAWSVGGESNQPQHF. The CDR3 region has the DNA TGTGCCTGGAGTGTTGGAGGGGAGAGCAATCAGCCCCAGCATTTT.

The chain couples TRBV11-2 to TRBJ2-7; a weak D match, TRBD1 (6 bases). V was cut by 4 bases and J by 4 bases, with 14 bases left in between. Germline V lookup: CDR1 SGHAT, CDR2 FQNNGV. CDR3 length equals 14 residues. CDR3 bases: TGTGCCAGCAGCTCGGCTACAGGGTGGTACGAGCAGTACTTC. It codes for CASSSATGWYEQYF.

CDR3 sequence: CASSLRTDGYTF. In nucleotides, the CDR3 is TGTGCCAGCAGTCTACGGACAGATGGCTACACCTTC. The V and J genes are TRBV12-3 or TRBV12-4 and TRBJ1-2; tentative D call: TRBD1 (6 bases). There are 12 residues in the CDR3. The V gene lost 5 bases and the J gene lost 6 bases, with 10 bases spanning the gap.

The V and J genes are TRBV24-1 and TRBJ2-5, with D perhaps matching TRBD2 (5 bases). The germline CDR1 and CDR2 sequences are KGHDR and SFDVKD. The CDR3 covers 16 residues. V lost 5 bases, J lost 3 bases, and 18 bases lay in between. This chain's CDR3 is CATSVWTGIREETQYF. The CDR3 DNA is TGTGCCACCAGTGTGTGGACTGGAATCCGCGAAGAGACCCAGTACTTC.

The rearrangement uses TRBV9 and TRBJ1-2; maybe TRBD1 (6 bases). This CDR3 has 14 residues. CDR1 is SGDLS, CDR2 YYNGEE, per germline. V was clipped by 3 bases and J by 6 bases, with 15 bases between them. CDR3 protein: CASSAGGGGDGYTF. Written as DNA, the CDR3 is TGTGCCAGCAGCGCCGGGGGGGGCGGAGATGGCTACACCTTC.

The V gene is TRBV7-6, the J gene TRBJ2-1; 11 nucleotides align to TRBD2. V dropped 10 bases and J dropped 9; count of bases not matched to a gene: 11. This CDR3 is 14 amino acids long. CDR1 SGHVS and CDR2 FNYEAQ come from the germline V gene. CDR3 loop: CATVVIAGGREQFF. The CDR3 coding sequence is TGTGCCACCGTGGTAATAGCGGGGGGGCGTGAGCAGTTCTTC.

The rearrangement links TRBV7-9 to TRBJ1-1; D is ambiguous. This CDR3 contains 15 residues. V lost 4 bases, J lost 6 bases, and 18 bases lay in between. Germline V CDR1 and CDR2: SEHNR, FQNEAQ (reference sequence). CDR3 sequence (DNA): TGTGCCAGCAGCTCCCCCGTCAGAGGAGCCGCTGAAGCTTTCTTT. Translation: CASSSPVRGAAEAFF.

The chain has TRBV4-1 and TRBJ2-3; TRBD1 might be the D (6 bases). This CDR3 has 12 residues. In germline, CDR1 is MGHRA, CDR2 YSYEKL. V was clipped by 4 bases and J by 6 bases, with 8 bases between them. The CDR3: CASSRQGDTQYF. In DNA, the CDR3 is TGCGCCAGCAGCCGTCAGGGGGATACGCAGTATTTT.

This clone was found a few times. The chain has TRBV27 and TRBJ2-4; no clear D gene. The CDR3 is 13 amino acids. The germline V gene encodes CDR1 MNHEY and CDR2 SMNVEV (reference sequence). V was shortened by 5 bases and J by 2 bases, with 7 bases between the two germline ends. CDR3 sequence (DNA): TGTGCCAGCAGTAGCCTAACCAAAAACATTCAGTACTTC. It is translated as CASSSLTKNIQYF.